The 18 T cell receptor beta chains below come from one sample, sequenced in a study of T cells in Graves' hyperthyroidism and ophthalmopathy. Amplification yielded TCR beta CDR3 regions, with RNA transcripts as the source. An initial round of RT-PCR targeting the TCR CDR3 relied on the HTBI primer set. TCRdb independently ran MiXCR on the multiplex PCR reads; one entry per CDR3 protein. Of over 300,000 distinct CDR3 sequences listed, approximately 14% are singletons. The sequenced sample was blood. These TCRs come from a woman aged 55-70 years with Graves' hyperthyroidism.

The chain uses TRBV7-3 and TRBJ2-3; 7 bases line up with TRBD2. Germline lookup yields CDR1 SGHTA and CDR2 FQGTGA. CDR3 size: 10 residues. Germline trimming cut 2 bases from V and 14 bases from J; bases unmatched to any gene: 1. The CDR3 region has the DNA TGTGCCAGCAGCTTAGGACTAGGGTATTTT. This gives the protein CASSLGLGYF.

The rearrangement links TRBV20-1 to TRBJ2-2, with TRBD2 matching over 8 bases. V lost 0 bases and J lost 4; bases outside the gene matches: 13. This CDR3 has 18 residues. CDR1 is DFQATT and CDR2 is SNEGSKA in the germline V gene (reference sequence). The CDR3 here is CSARDTPGLGPRTGELFF. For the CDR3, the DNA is TGCAGTGCTAGAGACACGCCGGGACTAGGTCCGCGCACCGGGGAGCTGTTTTTT.

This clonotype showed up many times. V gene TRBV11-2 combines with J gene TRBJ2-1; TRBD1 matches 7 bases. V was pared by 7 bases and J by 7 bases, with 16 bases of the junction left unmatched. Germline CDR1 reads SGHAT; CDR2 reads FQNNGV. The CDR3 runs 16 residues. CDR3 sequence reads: CASTLPGAGGGNEQFF. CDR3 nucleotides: TGTGCCAGCACCCTACCCGGGGCAGGGGGTGGAAATGAGCAGTTCTTC.

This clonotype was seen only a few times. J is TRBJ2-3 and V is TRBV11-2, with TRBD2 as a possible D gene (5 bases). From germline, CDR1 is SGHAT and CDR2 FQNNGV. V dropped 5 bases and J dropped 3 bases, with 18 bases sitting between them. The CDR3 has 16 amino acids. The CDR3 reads CASSQGFFGDTDTQYF. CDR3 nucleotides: TGTGCCAGCAGCCAAGGATTTTTCGGGGATACAGATACGCAGTATTTT.

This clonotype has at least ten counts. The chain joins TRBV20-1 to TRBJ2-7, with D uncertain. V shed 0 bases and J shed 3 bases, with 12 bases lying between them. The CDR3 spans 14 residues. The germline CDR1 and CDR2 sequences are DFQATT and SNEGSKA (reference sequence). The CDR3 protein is CSARDRVDGYEQYF. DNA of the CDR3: TGCAGTGCTAGAGATCGTGTTGATGGCTACGAGCAGTACTTC.

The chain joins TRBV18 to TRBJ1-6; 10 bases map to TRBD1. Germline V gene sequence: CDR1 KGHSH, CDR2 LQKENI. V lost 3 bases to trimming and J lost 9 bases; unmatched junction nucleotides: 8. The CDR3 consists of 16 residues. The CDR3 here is CASSPAGTGDGSPLHF. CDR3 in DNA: TGTGCCAGCTCACCGGCCGGGACAGGGGATGGTTCACCCCTCCACTTT.

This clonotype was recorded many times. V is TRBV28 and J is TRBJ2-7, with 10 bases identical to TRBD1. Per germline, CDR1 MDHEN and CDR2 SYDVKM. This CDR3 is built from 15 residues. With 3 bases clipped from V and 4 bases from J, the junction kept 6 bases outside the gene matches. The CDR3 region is CASSFPGQGGYEQYF. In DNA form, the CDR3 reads TGTGCCAGCAGTTTCCCCGGACAGGGGGGATACGAGCAGTACTTC.

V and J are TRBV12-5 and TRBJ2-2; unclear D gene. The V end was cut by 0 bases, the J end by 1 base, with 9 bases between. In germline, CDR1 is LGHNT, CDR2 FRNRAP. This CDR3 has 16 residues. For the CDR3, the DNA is TGTGCTAGTGGTTTGGTACTTAGGAAGAACACCGGGGAGCTGTTTTTT. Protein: CASGLVLRKNTGELFF. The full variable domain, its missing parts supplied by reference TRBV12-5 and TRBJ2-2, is DARVTQTPRHKVTEMGQEVTMRCQPILGHNTVFWYRQTMMQGLELLAYFRNRAPLDDSGMPKDRFSAEMPDATLATLKIQPSEPRDSAVYFCASGLVLRKNTGELFFGEGSRLTVL.

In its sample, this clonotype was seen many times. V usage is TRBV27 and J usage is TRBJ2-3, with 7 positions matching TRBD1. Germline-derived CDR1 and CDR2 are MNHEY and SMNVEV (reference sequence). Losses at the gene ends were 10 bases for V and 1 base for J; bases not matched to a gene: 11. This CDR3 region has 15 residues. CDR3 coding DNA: TGTGCCACCGCGAACGACGACAGGGGCACAGATACGCAGTATTTT. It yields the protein CATANDDRGTDTQYF.

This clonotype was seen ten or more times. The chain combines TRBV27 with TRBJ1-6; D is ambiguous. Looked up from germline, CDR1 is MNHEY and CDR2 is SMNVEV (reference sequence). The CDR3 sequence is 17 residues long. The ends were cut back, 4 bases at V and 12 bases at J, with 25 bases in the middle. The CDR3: CASSSTGSRKWLGPLHF. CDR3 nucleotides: TGTGCCAGCAGTTCTACGGGGAGCCGTAAATGGTTAGGACCCCTCCACTTT.

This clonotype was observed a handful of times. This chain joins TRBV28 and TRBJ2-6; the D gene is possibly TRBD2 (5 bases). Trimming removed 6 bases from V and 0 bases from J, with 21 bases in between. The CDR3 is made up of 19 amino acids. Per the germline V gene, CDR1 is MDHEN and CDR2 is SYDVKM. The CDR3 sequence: CASRSPTGSYSSGANVLTF. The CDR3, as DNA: TGTGCCAGCAGATCCCCTACGGGGTCTTATAGCTCTGGGGCCAACGTCCTGACTTTC.

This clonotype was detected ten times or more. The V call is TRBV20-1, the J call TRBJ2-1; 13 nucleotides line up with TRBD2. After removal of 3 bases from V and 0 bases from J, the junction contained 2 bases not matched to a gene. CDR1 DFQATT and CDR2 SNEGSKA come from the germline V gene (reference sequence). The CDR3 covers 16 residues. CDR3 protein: CSARGLAGPSYNEQFF. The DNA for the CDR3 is TGCAGTGCTAGGGGACTAGCGGGACCCTCCTACAATGAGCAGTTCTTC.

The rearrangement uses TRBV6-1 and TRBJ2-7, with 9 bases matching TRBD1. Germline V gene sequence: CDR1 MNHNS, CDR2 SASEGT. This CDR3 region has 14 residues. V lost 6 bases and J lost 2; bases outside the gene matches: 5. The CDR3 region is CASSTRTGAYEQYF. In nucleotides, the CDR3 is TGTGCCAGCAGCACTAGGACAGGGGCCTACGAGCAGTACTTC.

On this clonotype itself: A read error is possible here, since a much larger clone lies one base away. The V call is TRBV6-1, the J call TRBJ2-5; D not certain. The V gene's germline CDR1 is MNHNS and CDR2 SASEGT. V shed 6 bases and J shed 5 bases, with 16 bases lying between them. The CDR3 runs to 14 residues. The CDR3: CASSEAVRGETQYF. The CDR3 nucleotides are TGTGCCAGCAGCGAGGCGGTTCGTGGCGAGACCCAGTACTTC.

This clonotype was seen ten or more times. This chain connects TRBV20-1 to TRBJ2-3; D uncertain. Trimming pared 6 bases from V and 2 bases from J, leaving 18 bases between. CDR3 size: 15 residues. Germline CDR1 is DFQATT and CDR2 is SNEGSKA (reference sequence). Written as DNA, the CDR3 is TGCAGTGCCACCACCGTGGCCAGGCCCACAGATACGCAGTATTTT. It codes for CSATTVARPTDTQYF.

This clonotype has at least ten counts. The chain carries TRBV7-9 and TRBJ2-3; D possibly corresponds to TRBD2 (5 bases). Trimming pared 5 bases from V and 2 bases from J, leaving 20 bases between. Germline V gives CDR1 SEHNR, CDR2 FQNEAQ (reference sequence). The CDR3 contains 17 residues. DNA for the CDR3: TGTGCCAGCAGCGGGGAGCGCTTCACGGATTCCACAGATACGCAGTATTTT. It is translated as CASSGERFTDSTDTQYF.

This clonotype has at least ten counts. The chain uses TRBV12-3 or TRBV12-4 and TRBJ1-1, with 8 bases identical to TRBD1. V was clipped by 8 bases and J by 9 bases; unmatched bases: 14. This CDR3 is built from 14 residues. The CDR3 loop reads CASFYLRGLSKAFF. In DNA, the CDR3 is TGTGCCAGCTTCTACCTCAGGGGGCTGTCGAAAGCTTTCTTT.

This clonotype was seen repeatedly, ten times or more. CDR3 loop: CASSPGPHQGYTF. CDR3 nucleotide sequence: TGTGCCAGCAGCCCCGGGCCCCATCAGGGCTACACCTTC. The chain carries TRBV7-2 and TRBJ1-2; D call uncertain. Trimming took 5 bases from V and 8 from J, leaving 15 bases between them. Germline CDR1 reads SGHTA; CDR2 reads FQGNSA. The CDR3 is made up of 13 amino acids.